This T cell receptor beta chain stems from a study of blood T cell repertoires in COVID-19 (dated by TCRdb to the early 2020s). Turning to the overall study: Collaborator samples came from the United States, Italy and Spain and covered acute and convalescent phases of COVID-19. The repertoires were released in a freely available public database intended as a resource for research on the immune response to SARS-CoV-2. Deeply sampled blood TCRbeta repertoires from subjects exposed to, actively infected with, or recovered from COVID-19 were included in the dataset. The prospective study material was composed of cDNA or gDNA derived from T cells, B-cell-depleted T cells, or PBMCs. The sample metadata nearly always contained a de-identified subject ID, COVID-19 status, age in years and sex. Samples came from the ongoing ImmuneRACE study (first 160 participants) plus 1,254 subjects from 6 global collaborators. Where HLA class I and class II types were available, the types were taken from metadata supplied by the sample provider, not from assay-based typing.

Concerning this clone itself: Its recognized antigen is unknown. No per-base quality is available; no much larger clone lies one base away.

TCRbeta CDR3 regions were amplified from genomic DNA by means of the immunoSEQ Assay, a bias-controlled multiplex PCR. In the paper's pipeline: The number of nucleated cells in each sample was estimated by amplification of reference gene primers within the assay. To quantify the absolute abundance of each unique TCRbeta CDR3 rearrangement, sequence reads were collapsed and filtered. For each sample, productive Simpson clonality was calculated as the square root of Simpson's diversity index over productive rearrangements. This immuneACCESS table, as held by TCRdb, lists in-frame sequences with V and J called but not all clones. Of the missing ones, under half trace to an unresolved V gene in checked studies; the others have no known cause. V, J and clone size reflect that table, while D and trimming were determined from the DNA. This sample has 180,000 or so clones in its table, and around 80% of those were observed once. Around 6.3% of the sample belongs to the ten largest clones.

General findings and caveats noted by the study authors: Clinical and demographic metadata were provided uncurated, with the amount varying by source and participant.

At one collaborating source in Seattle, patients were enrolled during active infection and were followed longitudinally through the course of disease. Collaborating institutions collected whole blood in K2EDTA tubes following their own protocols. For TCRbeta analysis, collaborators shipped samples as frozen whole blood, isolated PBMCs, or DNA extracted from either of those sample types. This receptor was taken from a woman between 40 and 55 years old with COVID-19, enrolled during active disease. The sequenced material came from peripheral blood.

Read as DNA, the sequence is TGTGCCAGCAGCTTAACGGGAAACGAGCAGTACTTC. This encodes CASSLTGNEQYF. The sequence links TRBV7-9 to TRBJ2-7; 5 matching bases give a weak D call of TRBD2. The CDR3, from cysteine to phenylalanine, totals 12 residues. Only CDR3 DNA remains: 36 bases, in frame from the first base. V gives up 2 bases and J gives up 5 bases, and the segment between their germline ends measures 7 bases. Taken from the germline V gene (reference sequence), the CDR1 and CDR2 loops are SEHNR and FQNEAQ.